A single sample gave rise to the 18 T cell receptor beta chains below, sequenced in a study of T cell clones after liver transplantation. The table came from immunoSEQ multiplex PCR; TCRdb's copy has only in-frame clones and leaves some out. This table holds fewer than 80,000 clones, approximately 80% found once. The sample consisted of CD4+ T cells from blood, taken about 50 months after liver transplant. The source is a human patient who received a liver transplant. A share of the T cells may be of graft donor origin.

The chain uses TRBV5-1 and TRBJ2-2; the D gene could be TRBD1 or TRBD2 (5 bases each). CDR1 SGHRS and CDR2 YFSETQ come from the germline V gene. Between the trimmed V and J ends, which lost 4 bases and 0 bases, there was a span of 10 bases. The CDR3 has 15 amino acids. CDR3 in amino acids: CASSVGPANTGELFF. The DNA of the CDR3 is TGCGCCAGCAGCGTGGGACCCGCGAACACCGGGGAGCTGTTTTTT.

The gene calls are TRBV30 and TRBJ2-7; D not resolved. Trimming removed 4 bases at V and 1 base at J, with 11 bases between. The CDR3 loop spans 13 amino acids. The germline V gene has CDR1 GTSNPN and CDR2 SVGIG (reference sequence). In nucleotides, the CDR3 is TGTGCCTGGACCGTACGGCCTTCCTACGAGCAGTACTTC. This translates into CAWTVRPSYEQYF.

In its sample, this clone was seen a few times. This sequence joins TRBV7-2 and TRBJ1-4; possibly TRBD1 for D (6 bases). CDR1 is SGHTA and CDR2 is FQGNSA in the germline V gene. The ends were cut back, 5 bases at V and 8 bases at J, with 18 bases in the middle. The CDR3 runs 15 residues. The CDR3 protein is CASSRVTGLGEKLFF. CDR3 DNA: TGTGCCAGCAGCCGAGTTACAGGGTTGGGGGAAAAACTGTTTTTT.

In its sample, this clone was seen a few times. J is TRBJ1-1 and V is TRBV9; tentatively, D is TRBD1 (5 bases). V was clipped by 5 bases and J by 5 bases, with 13 bases between them. This CDR3 region has 13 residues. CDR1 is SGDLS and CDR2 is YYNGEE in the germline V gene. CDR3 sequence reads: CASRGEGGTEAFF. The DNA for the CDR3 is TGTGCCAGCAGGGGGGAGGGAGGAACTGAAGCTTTCTTT.

The chain combines TRBV10-2 with TRBJ2-7, with TRBD2 matching 10 bases. J lost 3 bases, V lost 4 bases, and 6 bases had no gene match. Germline V CDR1 and CDR2: WSHSY, SAAADI. The CDR3 is made up of 15 amino acids. CDR3: CASSVAGGLNYEQYF. CDR3 bases: TGCGCCAGCAGTGTAGCGGGGGGCCTCAACTACGAGCAGTACTTC.

V usage is TRBV2 and J usage is TRBJ2-1; 8 bases agree with TRBD2. The germline V gene has CDR1 SNHLY and CDR2 FYNNEI. V lost 8 bases to trimming and J lost 6 bases; unmatched junction nucleotides: 9. The CDR3 has 14 residues. This chain's CDR3 is CASASGGVSNEQFF. CDR3 nucleotides: TGTGCCAGCGCCTCGGGGGGGGTTTCCAATGAGCAGTTCTTC.

The chain couples TRBV18 to TRBJ1-1, with a possible D match to TRBD1 (5 bases). V shed 2 bases and J shed 3 bases, with 7 bases lying between them. The CDR3 is 13 amino acids. The germline V gene encodes CDR1 KGHSH and CDR2 LQKENI. The CDR3 reads CASSPGADTEAFF. The CDR3 nucleotides read TGTGCCAGCTCACCAGGGGCGGACACTGAAGCTTTCTTT.

The rearrangement joins TRBV7-3 to TRBJ1-6; no clear D. V dropped 5 bases and J dropped 8 bases, with 10 bases sitting between them. CDR1 and CDR2 (germline): SGHTA, FQGTGA. This CDR3 spans 13 amino acids. CDR3 in amino acids: CASSQRPDSPLHF. Written as DNA, the CDR3 is TGTGCCAGCAGCCAACGCCCGGATTCACCCCTCCACTTT.

V usage is TRBV6-5 and J usage is TRBJ1-5, with unresolved D. This CDR3 comprises 15 residues. V dropped 0 bases and J dropped 6 bases, with 12 bases sitting between them. The germline V gene has CDR1 MNHEY and CDR2 SVGAGI. The DNA for the CDR3 is TGTGCCAGCAGTTACTCGGGCAGGCTGAGTCAGCCCCAGCATTTT. This codes for CASSYSGRLSQPQHF.

The V gene is TRBV6-6, the J gene TRBJ1-1; 9 bases are shared with TRBD1. The V gene's germline CDR1 is MNHNY and CDR2 SVGAGI (reference sequence). Losses at the gene ends were 6 bases for V and 0 bases for J; bases not matched to a gene: 5. The length of the CDR3 is 15 residues. CDR3 coding DNA: TGTGCCAGCAGCCGGACAGGGGTCATGAACACTGAAGCTTTCTTT. Its translation is CASSRTGVMNTEAFF.

The chain uses TRBV11-2 and TRBJ1-4; no clear D gene. Germline V gives CDR1 SGHAT, CDR2 FQNNGV. V lost 5 bases, J lost 4 bases, and 5 bases lay in between. This CDR3 spans 12 amino acids. CDR3 in amino acids: CASSPDNEKLFF. The CDR3 DNA is TGTGCCAGCAGCCCCGATAATGAAAAACTGTTTTTT.

The CDR3 DNA sequence: TGTGCCAGTAGCGCGCTTGGCCGTATCAACAATGAGCAGTTCTTC. This encodes CASSALGRINNEQFF. This chain joins TRBV19 and TRBJ2-1; no clear D. Trimming removed 6 bases at V and 5 bases at J, with 17 bases between. CDR1 is LNHDA, CDR2 SQIVND, per germline (reference sequence). There are 15 residues in the CDR3.

With respect to this clone: A junction boundary mismatches the germline segment, possibly from a read error. The chain employs TRBV5-1 and TRBJ2-7; unclear D gene. The CDR3 is made up of 14 amino acids. Germline CDR1 reads SGHRS; CDR2 reads YFSETQ. The CDR3 protein is CASSYVDSQHEQHF. CDR3 DNA: TGCGCCAGCAGCTATGTAGATTCGCAGCACGAGCAGCACTTC.

The chain has TRBV28 and TRBJ1-2; D uncertain. V shed 3 bases and J shed 4 bases, with 21 bases lying between them. The CDR3 has 17 residues. CDR1 MDHEN and CDR2 SYDVKM come from the germline V gene. The CDR3 DNA is TGTGCCAGCAGTTTCCCCCCGGGGAGGGTTTTGGTCTATGGCTACACCTTC. Translation: CASSFPPGRVLVYGYTF.

The rearrangement uses TRBV7-2 and TRBJ2-1; D unclear. The CDR3 has 15 residues. Germline lookup yields CDR1 SGHTA and CDR2 FQGNSA. Trimming shortened V by 5 bases and J by 8 bases, and 19 bases separated the two germline ends. The CDR3 coding sequence is TGTGCCAGCAGCCCTAGTAGATTGAGTTTTCATGAGCAGTTCTTC. Its translation is CASSPSRLSFHEQFF.

This sequence joins TRBV5-1 and TRBJ2-5; the match to TRBD1 covers 10 bases. Per germline, CDR1 SGHRS and CDR2 YFSETQ. This CDR3 has 15 residues. The ends lost 6 bases at V and 2 bases at J; junction bases unmatched: 7. The CDR3 sequence: CASTQGQGRQETQYF. Here the CDR3 DNA reads TGCGCCAGCACCCAGGGACAGGGGCGTCAAGAGACCCAGTACTTC.

The count of this clone is one. This chain joins TRBV4-2 and TRBJ2-7; 12 bases are shared with TRBD2. CDR3 length: 16 residues. With 1 base clipped from V and 3 bases from J, the junction kept 4 bases outside the gene matches. Germline V lookup: CDR1 LGHNA, CDR2 YNFKEQ. The CDR3 sequence: CASSQGLAGVGYEQYF. CDR3 coding DNA: TGTGCCAGCAGCCAAGGACTAGCGGGAGTTGGCTACGAGCAGTACTTC.

The V call is TRBV7-2, the J call TRBJ2-7; 9 nucleotides align to TRBD2. Germline lookup yields CDR1 SGHTA and CDR2 FQGNSA. The CDR3 is made up of 17 amino acids. V shed 5 bases and J 4 bases; nucleotides not matched to a gene: 15. CDR3 amino acids: CASSPIGSGRDGYEQYF. CDR3 sequence (DNA): TGTGCCAGCAGCCCCATAGGTAGCGGGAGAGATGGGTACGAGCAGTACTTC.